Detailed here is one T cell receptor (beta chain). Its antigen is as yet unknown. Germline V lookup: CDR1 SGHTA, CDR2 FQGNSA. The ends lost 3 bases at V and 6 bases at J; junction bases unmatched: 8. The length of the CDR3 is 15 residues. The source of the sample is a study of shared clonotypes between healthy human individuals. About the study: The donors, a couple of women and a few men, were aged 18 to 49. Donors had three CD4 naive, three CD4 memory, two CD8 naive and one CD8 memory plate apiece. Findings and limits, study-wide: Larger estimated richness was generally recorded for naive subsets relative to memory subsets.

CD45RA-negative memory and CD45RA+ naive subsets were split from the CD4+ cells. TCRdb's table, derived via immunoSEQ multiplex PCR, lists solely in-frame clones and lacks some. The data contain more than 1.2 million clones, 98% of them singletons. The sequenced material came from naive CD4+ T cells sorted from blood. Indicated subset: CD45RA+ positively selected. This sequence originates from a man aged 25 to 45 in good health. The chain carries TRBV7-2 and TRBJ2-1, with TRBD2 matching over 7 bases. The CDR3 here is CASSFQAGLGNEQFF. In DNA form, the CDR3 reads TGTGCCAGCAGCTTTCAAGCGGGGTTAGGCAATGAGCAGTTCTTC.